Shown below are 30 T cell receptor beta chains from a single sample sequenced in a study of early T cells in non-severe SARS-CoV-2 infection (dated by TCRdb to the early 2020s). Libraries were constructed by 5' RACE. Sequencing took place on a NextSeq 500. Using fastp trimming at Q25 and MiXCR clonotype assembly, TCRdb reanalyzed the public sequencing data and kept in-frame beta chains. Identical CDR3 proteins give one entry, which carries the most common genes and DNA. Within this sample are about 21,000 distinct CDR3 sequences, with approximately 5.8% of them counted one time only. 13% to 15% of the sample comes from the top ten. The sample in question was whole blood, obtained at baseline. Receptors originate from an adult who was a healthcare worker with PCR-confirmed SARS-CoV-2 infection or an uninfected control (not recorded which).

This clonotype came up many times. The chain couples TRBV7-9 to TRBJ1-2; possible D gene TRBD1, 6 bases. The CDR3 sequence is 15 residues long. Germline-derived CDR1 and CDR2 are SEHNR and FQNEAQ (reference sequence). Trimming stripped 3 bases from V and 3 bases from J, with 14 bases between. The CDR3 sequence is CASSLGDTVDYGYTF. The DNA of the CDR3 is TGTGCCAGCAGCTTGGGGGACACAGTTGACTATGGCTACACCTTC. Full variable domain (remainder filled in from reference TRBV7-9 and TRBJ1-2): DTGVSQNPRHKITKRGQNVTFRCDPISEHNRLYWYRQTLGQGPEFLTYFQNEAQLEKSRLLSDRFSAERPKGSFSTLEIQRTEQGDSAMYLCASSLGDTVDYGYTFGSGTRLTVV.

This clonotype was recorded many times. The chain joins TRBV6-5 to TRBJ2-7; the D gene is possibly TRBD1 (5 bases). The CDR3 contains 15 residues. Trimming left V 7 bases short and J 0 bases short, with 16 bases between. CDR1 MNHEY and CDR2 SVGAGI come from the germline V gene. For the CDR3, the DNA is TGTGCCAGCACCGAAGATCAGGGAAGCTCCTACGAGCAGTACTTC. Translation: CASTEDQGSSYEQYF.

This clonotype was observed many times. This rearrangement joins TRBV7-8 to TRBJ2-7; 7 positions agree with TRBD1. Germline V gene sequence: CDR1 SGHVS, CDR2 FQNEAQ. This CDR3 comprises 14 residues. Trimming removed 5 bases from V and 0 bases from J; junction bases left unmatched: 4. In DNA form, the CDR3 reads TGTGCCAGCAGCCTGGACAGGTCCTCCTACGAGCAGTACTTC. Amino acids: CASSLDRSSYEQYF.

This clonotype appeared many times. The chain combines TRBV20-1 with TRBJ2-7; 12 bases align to TRBD1. J was trimmed by 3 bases and V by 6 bases; bases with no gene match: 6. The CDR3 has 14 residues. Germline loops: CDR1 DFQATT, CDR2 SNEGSKA (reference sequence). CDR3 amino acids: CSAPGQGAIYEQYF. In DNA, the CDR3 is TGCAGTGCACCGGGACAGGGGGCTATCTACGAGCAGTACTTC.

The chain combines TRBV24-1 with TRBJ1-5; a weak D match, TRBD1 (5 bases). V was trimmed by 5 bases and J by 3 bases, leaving 10 bases between them. This CDR3 region has 14 residues. The V gene's germline CDR1 is KGHDR and CDR2 SFDVKD. The CDR3 sequence is CATSVGQNNQPQHF. DNA of the CDR3: TGTGCCACCAGTGTGGGGCAGAACAATCAGCCCCAGCATTTT.

The table lists this clonotype with many counts. V usage is TRBV3-1 and J usage is TRBJ1-5; D remains unclear. Germline CDR1 reads LGHDT; CDR2 reads YNNKEL (reference sequence). Trimming stripped 0 bases from V and 4 bases from J, with 10 bases between. The CDR3 is made up of 15 amino acids. CDR3 region: CASSQDITENQPQHF. As DNA, the CDR3 is TGTGCCAGCAGCCAAGATATCACGGAGAATCAGCCCCAGCATTTT.

This clonotype has a count of ten or more. The V gene is TRBV4-1, the J gene TRBJ2-1, with D perhaps matching TRBD2 (5 bases). CDR3 length equals 16 residues. V lost 0 bases and J lost 6, with 15 bases in between. Germline CDR1 and CDR2: MGHRA and YSYEKL. The CDR3 loop is CASSQDDGTEGNEQFF. CDR3 bases: TGCGCCAGCAGCCAAGACGACGGCACTGAGGGCAATGAGCAGTTCTTC.

The V and J genes are TRBV29-1 and TRBJ2-1; D remains unclear. This CDR3 has 11 amino acids. From germline, CDR1 is SQVTM and CDR2 ANQGSEA. CDR3 nucleotide sequence: TGCATCATCCATCGGTACAATGAGCAGTTCTTC. As protein: CIIHRYNEQFF.

This clonotype was detected only a few times. The chain is built from TRBV3-1 and TRBJ1-2; D might be TRBD1 (5 bases). Germline CDR1 reads LGHDT; CDR2 reads YNNKEL (reference sequence). V dropped 0 bases and J dropped 2 bases, with 10 bases sitting between them. This CDR3 has 15 residues. The DNA for the CDR3 is TGTGCCAGCAGCCAAGAAATAGGGACCAACTATGGCTACACCTTC. It encodes CASSQEIGTNYGYTF.

This clonotype was recorded at least ten times. V is TRBV5-1 and J is TRBJ1-1, with D possibly being TRBD1 (6 bases). Germline CDR1 and CDR2: SGHRS and YFSETQ. V was shortened by 4 bases and J by 6 bases, with 16 bases between the two germline ends. The CDR3 is 14 amino acids. The CDR3 region is CASSNEGGFAEAFF. The CDR3 DNA reads as TGCGCCAGCAGCAACGAGGGGGGTTTCGCTGAAGCTTTCTTT.

The chain couples TRBV20-1 to TRBJ1-1; 8 positions agree with TRBD1. The V gene end was trimmed by 3 bases and the J gene end by 3 bases; junction bases not matched to a gene: 6. The CDR3 spans 14 residues. Looked up from germline, CDR1 is DFQATT and CDR2 is SNEGSKA (reference sequence). DNA for the CDR3: TGCAGTGCTAGGTCCGGACAGGGATACACTGAAGCTTTCTTT. This encodes CSARSGQGYTEAFF.

This clonotype occurred many times. V usage is TRBV18 and J usage is TRBJ2-7; the D gene is possibly TRBD2 (5 bases). The CDR3 totals 14 residues. Germline V gives CDR1 KGHSH, CDR2 LQKENI. V lost 3 bases to trimming and J lost 3 bases, with 12 bases between them. DNA for the CDR3: TGTGCCAGCTCACCTCCCCCCGGAGGCTACGAGCAGTACTTC. As protein: CASSPPPGGYEQYF. Full variable domain (missing parts from reference TRBV18 and TRBJ2-7): NAGVMQNPRHLVRRRGQEARLRCSPMKGHSHVYWYRQLPEEGLKFMVYLQKENIIDESGMPKERFSAEFPKEGPSILRIQQVVRGDSAAYFCASSPPPGGYEQYFGPGTRLTVT.

The chain's CDR3 is CASTNGGRQLNSPLHF. CDR3 bases: TGTGCCAGCACCAACGGGGGGAGACAGCTGAATTCACCCCTCCACTTT. The rearrangement uses TRBV6-2 or TRBV6-3 and TRBJ1-6; D might be TRBD1 (5 bases). V gave up 7 bases and J gave up 7 bases, with 20 bases separating them. Germline V CDR1 and CDR2: MNHEY, SVGEGT. This CDR3 is 16 amino acids long.

This clonotype was seen many times. This chain uses TRBV9 with TRBJ2-5, with D tentatively TRBD1 or TRBD2 (5 bases each). The V gene's germline CDR1 is SGDLS and CDR2 YYNGEE. The CDR3 totals 13 residues. V lost 0 bases to trimming and J lost 5 bases, with 8 bases between them. CDR3 residues: CASSVARDETQYF. In DNA form, the CDR3 reads TGTGCCAGCAGCGTAGCCAGGGACGAGACCCAGTACTTC.

This clonotype was counted many times. V usage is TRBV19 and J usage is TRBJ2-7; 7 bases agree with TRBD1. V lost 1 base to trimming and J lost 4 bases; unmatched junction nucleotides: 7. The CDR3 has 15 residues. CDR1 is LNHDA and CDR2 is SQIVND in the germline V gene (reference sequence). The CDR3 spells CASSIGGQPTYEQYF. DNA for the CDR3: TGTGCCAGTAGTATAGGGGGACAGCCAACTTACGAGCAGTACTTC.

The sample holds many counts of this clonotype. This rearrangement joins TRBV4-1 to TRBJ2-1; D tentatively fits TRBD1 or TRBD2 (6 bases each). V lost 1 base to trimming and J lost 6 bases, with 7 bases between them. The CDR3 is 13 amino acids. CDR1 and CDR2 (germline): MGHRA, YSYEKL. CDR3 sequence reads: CASSQGGANEQFF. In nucleotides, the CDR3 is TGCGCCAGCAGCCAAGGGGGGGCCAATGAGCAGTTCTTC.

The V call is TRBV30, the J call TRBJ2-1; D gene unclear. The germline V and J ends were trimmed by 5 bases and 2 bases, with 10 bases remaining between them. This CDR3 region has 13 residues. The germline V gene has CDR1 GTSNPN and CDR2 SVGIG (reference sequence). The CDR3 loop is CAWVASPYNEQFF. The CDR3 DNA reads TGTGCCTGGGTGGCTTCCCCCTACAATGAGCAGTTCTTC.

This clonotype was counted a few times. CDR3 sequence (DNA): TGTGCCAGCTCAGGAACAGCTAACTATGGCTACACCTTC. As protein: CASSGTANYGYTF. V and J are TRBV18 and TRBJ1-2; D is uncertain. The V gene lost 5 bases and the J gene lost 0 bases, with 7 bases spanning the gap. From germline, CDR1 is KGHSH and CDR2 LQKENI. The CDR3 spans 13 residues.

V gene TRBV30 combines with J gene TRBJ2-7; the D gene is possibly TRBD2 (5 bases). The CDR3 length is 13 residues. The V end was cut by 3 bases, the J end by 7 bases, with 16 bases between. The germline CDR1 and CDR2 sequences are GTSNPN and SVGIG (reference sequence). As DNA, the CDR3 is TGTGCCTGGAGCACCCCGGGGAGAAGAGAGCAGTACTTC. This encodes CAWSTPGRREQYF.

The sample holds a few counts of this clonotype. The V call is TRBV5-1, the J call TRBJ2-5; D is unclear. The CDR3 consists of 11 residues. The germline V gene has CDR1 SGHRS and CDR2 YFSETQ. V was pared by 1 base and J by 5 bases, with 3 bases between. For the CDR3, the DNA is TGCGCCAGCAGCTTGTCGGAGACCCAGTACTTC. Its protein is CASSLSETQYF.

CDR3 in amino acids: CASSLEGQKQFF. The CDR3 coding sequence is TGTGCCAGCAGCTTAGAGGGACAGAAGCAGTTCTTC. The chain couples TRBV7-3 to TRBJ2-1; TRBD1 aligns across 7 bases. The length of the CDR3 is 12 residues. Per germline, CDR1 SGHTA and CDR2 FQGTGA. After removal of 2 bases from V and 11 bases from J, the junction contained 3 bases not matched to a gene.

This clonotype was detected ten times or more. This sequence joins TRBV27 and TRBJ1-5; TRBD1 matches 8 bases. The V gene's germline CDR1 is MNHEY and CDR2 SMNVEV (reference sequence). With V trimmed by 6 bases and J by 0 bases, 4 bases remained unmatched. The CDR3 is 15 amino acids. CDR3 region: CASRLQGVSNQPQHF. The CDR3 DNA is TGTGCCAGCAGATTACAGGGGGTTAGCAATCAGCCCCAGCATTTT.

This clonotype has a handful of counts. The V and J genes are TRBV7-3 and TRBJ2-1, with 8 bases that match TRBD1. The CDR3 has 13 residues. Losses at the gene ends were 6 bases for V and 6 bases for J; bases not matched to a gene: 4. CDR1 and CDR2 from the germline V gene are SGHTA and FQGTGA. CDR3 amino acids: CASRETGVNEQFF. CDR3 in DNA: TGTGCCAGCAGGGAGACAGGGGTCAATGAGCAGTTCTTC.

The rearrangement joins TRBV9 to TRBJ2-3; 11 bases fit TRBD2. Germline loops: CDR1 SGDLS, CDR2 YYNGEE. Germline trimming cut 0 bases from V and 11 bases from J; bases unmatched to any gene: 5. This CDR3 comprises 14 residues. CDR3 sequence reads: CASSVVAGGHMQYF. CDR3 sequence (DNA): TGTGCCAGCAGCGTAGTAGCGGGGGGGCATATGCAGTATTTT.

This clonotype was seen ten or more times. The rearrangement joins TRBV19 to TRBJ1-2; 8 bases match TRBD1. Germline CDR1 is LNHDA and CDR2 is SQIVND (reference sequence). CDR3 size: 15 residues. J was trimmed by 6 bases and V by 5 bases; bases with no gene match: 11. The CDR3 spells CASSENRGGGHGYTF. In DNA, the CDR3 is TGTGCCAGTAGTGAGAACAGGGGGGGAGGCCATGGCTACACCTTC.

This clonotype appeared many times. This rearrangement joins TRBV7-6 to TRBJ2-2, with no clear D. Per the germline V gene, CDR1 is SGHVS and CDR2 is FNYEAQ. CDR3 length: 14 amino acids. V dropped 4 bases and J dropped 7 bases, with 13 bases sitting between them. CDR3 DNA sequence: TGTGCCAGCAGCTCCACCGTTGTGGTCGGGGAGCTGTTTTTT. It is translated as CASSSTVVVGELFF.

The chain is built from TRBV6-2 or TRBV6-3 and TRBJ1-2; TRBD1 matches at 7 bases. J gave up 8 bases and V 7 bases, and 7 bases lay outside the gene matches. Per the germline V gene, CDR1 is MNHEY and CDR2 is SVGEGT. The CDR3 runs 12 residues. The CDR3 DNA follows: TGTGCCAGCACTGAGACAGGGTCCGGCTACACCTTC. Residues: CASTETGSGYTF.

In its sample, this clonotype was seen many times. The chain couples TRBV24-1 to TRBJ2-7; a possible D gene is TRBD1 (5 bases). CDR1 is KGHDR, CDR2 SFDVKD, per germline. The CDR3 is 15 amino acids. V was clipped by 4 bases and J by 2 bases, with 14 bases between them. The CDR3 sequence is CATSDSTEYPYEQYF. The CDR3 nucleotides are TGTGCCACCAGTGACTCGACAGAGTATCCCTACGAGCAGTACTTC.

Relative to its sample, this clonotype is medium-sized. J is TRBJ1-4 and V is TRBV4-2; TRBD1 agrees at 8 bases. V lost 5 bases to trimming and J lost 4 bases; unmatched junction nucleotides: 6. Germline lookup yields CDR1 LGHNA and CDR2 YNFKEQ. CDR3 size: 15 residues. CDR3 nucleotide sequence: TGTGCCAGCAGCACCAAGACAGGGGATAATGAAAAACTGTTTTTT. This encodes CASSTKTGDNEKLFF.

V is TRBV7-3 and J is TRBJ2-7, with 11 bases lining up with TRBD2. J lost 2 bases, V lost 5 bases, and 2 bases had no gene match. There are 14 residues in the CDR3. Germline V lookup: CDR1 SGHTA, CDR2 FQGTGA. This CDR3 is CASSTSGGTYEQYF. Here the CDR3 DNA reads TGTGCCAGCAGCACTAGCGGGGGAACCTACGAGCAGTACTTC.